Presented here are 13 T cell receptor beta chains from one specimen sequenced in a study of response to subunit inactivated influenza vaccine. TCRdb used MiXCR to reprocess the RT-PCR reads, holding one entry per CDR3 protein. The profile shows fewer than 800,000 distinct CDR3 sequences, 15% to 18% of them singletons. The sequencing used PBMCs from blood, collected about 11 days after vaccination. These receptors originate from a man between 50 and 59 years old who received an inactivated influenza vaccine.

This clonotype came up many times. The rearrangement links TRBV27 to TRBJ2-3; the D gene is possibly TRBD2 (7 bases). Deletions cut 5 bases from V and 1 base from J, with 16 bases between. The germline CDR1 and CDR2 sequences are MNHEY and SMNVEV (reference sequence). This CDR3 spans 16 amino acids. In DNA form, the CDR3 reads TGTGCCAGCAGTCCGGTTACAGGGAGGGGCACAGATACGCAGTATTTT. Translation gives CASSPVTGRGTDTQYF.

The CDR3 loop reads CASSTQGSNTEAFF. The CDR3 DNA reads as TGTGCCAGCAGCACCCAAGGATCGAACACTGAAGCTTTCTTT. V gene TRBV7-9 combines with J gene TRBJ1-1; D remains unclear. This CDR3 has 14 amino acids. The germline V gene has CDR1 SEHNR and CDR2 FQNEAQ (reference sequence). Deletions cut 5 bases from V and 1 base from J, with 11 bases between.

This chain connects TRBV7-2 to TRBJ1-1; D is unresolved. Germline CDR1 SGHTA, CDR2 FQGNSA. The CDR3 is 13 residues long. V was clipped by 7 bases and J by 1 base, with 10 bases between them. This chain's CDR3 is CASIEVGNTEAFF. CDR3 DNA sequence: TGTGCCAGCATCGAAGTCGGGAACACTGAAGCTTTCTTT.

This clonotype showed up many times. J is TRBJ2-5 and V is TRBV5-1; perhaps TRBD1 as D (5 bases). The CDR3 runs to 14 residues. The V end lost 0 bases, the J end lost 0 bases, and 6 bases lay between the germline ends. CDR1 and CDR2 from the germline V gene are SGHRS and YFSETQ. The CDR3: CASSLDRNQETQYF. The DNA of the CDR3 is TGCGCCAGCAGCTTGGACAGGAACCAAGAGACCCAGTACTTC.

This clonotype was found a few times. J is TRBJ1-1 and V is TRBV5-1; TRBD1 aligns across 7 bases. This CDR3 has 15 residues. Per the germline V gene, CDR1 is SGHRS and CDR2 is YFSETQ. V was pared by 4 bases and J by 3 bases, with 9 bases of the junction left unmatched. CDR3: CASSPRQGGDTEAFF. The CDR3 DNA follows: TGCGCCAGCAGCCCGCGACAGGGAGGGGACACTGAAGCTTTCTTT.

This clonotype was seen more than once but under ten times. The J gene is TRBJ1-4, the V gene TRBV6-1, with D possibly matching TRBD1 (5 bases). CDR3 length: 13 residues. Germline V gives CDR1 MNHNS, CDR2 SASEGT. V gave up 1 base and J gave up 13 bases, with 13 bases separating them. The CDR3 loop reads CASSEGIGGRLFF. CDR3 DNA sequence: TGTGCCAGCAGTGAAGGTATTGGGGGTCGACTGTTTTTT.

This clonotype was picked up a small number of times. The CDR3 here is CASSQGVGRASGSPLHF. The CDR3 region has the DNA TGTGCCAGCAGCCAAGGTGTAGGGAGGGCCTCAGGTTCACCCCTCCACTTT. The chain employs TRBV3-1 and TRBJ1-6; no reliable D call. The CDR3 is 17 residues long. V lost 1 base and J 9 bases, leaving 19 bases between the germline ends. Per germline, CDR1 LGHDT and CDR2 YNNKEL (reference sequence).

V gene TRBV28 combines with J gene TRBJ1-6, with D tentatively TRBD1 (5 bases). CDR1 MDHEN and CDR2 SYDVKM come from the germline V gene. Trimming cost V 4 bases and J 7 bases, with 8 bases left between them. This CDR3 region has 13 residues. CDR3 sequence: CASSSGANSPLHF. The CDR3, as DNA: TGTGCCAGCAGTTCCGGGGCCAATTCACCCCTCCACTTT. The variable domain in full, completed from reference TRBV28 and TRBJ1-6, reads DVKVTQSSRYLVKRTGEKVFLECVQDMDHENMFWYRQDPGLGLRLIYFSYDVKMKEKGDIPEGYSVSREKKERFSLILESASTNQTSMYLCASSSGANSPLHFGNGTRLTVT.

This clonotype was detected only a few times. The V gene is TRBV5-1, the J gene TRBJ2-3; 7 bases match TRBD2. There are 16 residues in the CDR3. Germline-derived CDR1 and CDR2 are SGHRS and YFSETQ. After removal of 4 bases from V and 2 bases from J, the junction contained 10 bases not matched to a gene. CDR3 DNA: TGCGCCAGCAGCAGGGGCACTAGCGCTAACACAGATACGCAGTATTTT. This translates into CASSRGTSANTDTQYF.

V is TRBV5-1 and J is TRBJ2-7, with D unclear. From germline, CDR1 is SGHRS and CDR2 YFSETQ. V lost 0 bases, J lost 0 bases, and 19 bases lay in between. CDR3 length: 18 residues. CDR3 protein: CASSLAQFGRTSSYEQYF. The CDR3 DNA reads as TGCGCCAGCAGCTTGGCCCAGTTCGGCAGGACGAGCTCCTACGAGCAGTACTTC. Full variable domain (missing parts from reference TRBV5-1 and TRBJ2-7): KAGVTQTPRYLIKTRGQQVTLSCSPISGHRSVSWYQQTPGQGLQFLFEYFSETQRNKGNFPGRFSGRQFSNSRSEMNVSTLELGDSALYLCASSLAQFGRTSSYEQYFGPGTRLTVT.

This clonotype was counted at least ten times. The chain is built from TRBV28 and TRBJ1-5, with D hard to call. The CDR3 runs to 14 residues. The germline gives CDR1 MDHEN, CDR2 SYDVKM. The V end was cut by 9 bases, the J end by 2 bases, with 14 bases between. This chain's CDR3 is CASRPPGGNQPQHF. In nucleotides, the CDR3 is TGTGCCAGTAGACCCCCTGGGGGCAATCAGCCCCAGCATTTT.

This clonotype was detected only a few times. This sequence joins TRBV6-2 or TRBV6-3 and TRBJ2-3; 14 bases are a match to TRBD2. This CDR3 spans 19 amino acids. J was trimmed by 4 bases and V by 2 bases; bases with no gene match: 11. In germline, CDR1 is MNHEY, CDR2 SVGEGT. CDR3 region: CASSYKGLAGARRPDTQYF. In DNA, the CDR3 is TGTGCCAGCAGTTACAAGGGACTAGCGGGGGCCCGCAGGCCAGATACGCAGTATTTT.

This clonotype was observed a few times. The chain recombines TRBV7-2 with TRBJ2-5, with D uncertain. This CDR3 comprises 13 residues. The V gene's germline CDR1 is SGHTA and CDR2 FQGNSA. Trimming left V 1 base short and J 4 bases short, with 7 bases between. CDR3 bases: TGTGCCAGCAGCTTAGGAACACCAGAGACCCAGTACTTC. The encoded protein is CASSLGTPETQYF.